The 21 T cell receptor beta chains listed next were all sequenced from one sample in a study of cytomegalovirus exposure and HLA in healthy donors. It was with 60 Vbeta and 13 Jbeta primers that the PCR ran. This table comes from immunoSEQ multiplex PCR, and its TCRdb copy is limited to in-frame clones, with some not included. The data show around 170,000 clones, with 60% to 80% seen just once and around 2.2% held by the top ten. Sequenced material: PBMCs. These receptors were collected from a man aged 55 to 70 in good health and CMV-seronegative.

J is TRBJ2-1 and V is TRBV7-9; 7 bases agree with TRBD2. The CDR3 loop spans 15 amino acids. V gave up 2 bases and J gave up 5 bases; unmatched junction bases: 6. Germline values: CDR1 SEHNR, CDR2 FQNEAQ (reference sequence). DNA for the CDR3: TGTGCCAGCAGCTTAACGGCCAGCGGGGACAATGAGCAGTTCTTC. Amino acid sequence: CASSLTASGDNEQFF.

V and J are TRBV18 and TRBJ1-2, with 10 bases that match TRBD1. The junction had 13 bases not matched to a gene; V was cut back by 3 bases and J by 6 bases. The CDR3 has 17 residues. CDR1 KGHSH and CDR2 LQKENI come from the germline V gene. The CDR3 region is CASSPQMGTGEDHGYTF. The CDR3 DNA sequence: TGTGCCAGCTCACCTCAGATGGGGACAGGGGAAGATCATGGCTACACCTTC.

The chain carries TRBV30 and TRBJ2-2, with 8 bases lining up with TRBD1. The CDR3 covers 14 residues. V shed 4 bases, J shed 3 bases, and the junction held 4 bases outside the gene matches. Germline CDR1 is GTSNPN and CDR2 is SVGIG (reference sequence). The CDR3 sequence is CAWTRGLDTGELFF. The CDR3 coding sequence is TGTGCCTGGACCAGGGGGCTTGACACCGGGGAGCTGTTTTTT.

The gene calls are TRBV7-6 and TRBJ2-1; TRBD2 agrees at 7 bases. With V trimmed by 0 bases and J by 7 bases, 9 bases remained unmatched. This CDR3 contains 16 residues. In germline, CDR1 is SGHVS, CDR2 FNYEAQ. CDR3 residues: CASSLARDGGLNEQFF. CDR3 sequence (DNA): TGTGCCAGCAGCTTAGCGCGGGACGGGGGGTTAAATGAGCAGTTCTTC.

The chain has TRBV6-6 and TRBJ1-2; tentative D call: TRBD1 (6 bases). Germline V gene lookup returns CDR1 MNHNY and CDR2 SVGAGI (reference sequence). The CDR3 is 12 amino acids. The chain's CDR3 is CASRGAADGYTF. DNA for the CDR3: TGTGCGAGCCGGGGGGCGGCGGATGGCTACACCTTC.

This chain connects TRBV7-8 to TRBJ2-1; possibly TRBD2 for D (6 bases). CDR1 is SGHVS and CDR2 is FQNEAQ in the germline V gene. CDR3 length: 15 amino acids. Trimming cost V 3 bases and J 8 bases, with 17 bases left between them. The CDR3 coding sequence is TGTGCCAGCAGCTTTCAGGGAGGCCCGTGGGATGAGCAGTTCTTC. This encodes CASSFQGGPWDEQFF.

V and J are TRBV6-5 and TRBJ2-7; TRBD2 might be the D (5 bases). CDR1 and CDR2 from the germline V gene are MNHEY and SVGAGI. This CDR3 comprises 13 residues. Trimming left V 6 bases short and J 1 base short, with 10 bases between. CDR3 sequence reads: CASRAEGSYEQYF. The DNA of the CDR3 is TGTGCCAGCAGAGCCGAGGGATCCTACGAGCAGTACTTC.

The rearrangement links TRBV7-9 to TRBJ1-2, with D maybe TRBD1 (5 bases). Trimming took 5 bases from V and 5 from J, leaving 9 bases between them. The germline gives CDR1 SEHNR, CDR2 FQNEAQ (reference sequence). CDR3 length: 12 residues. The CDR3 here is CASSSTGYGYTF. The CDR3, as DNA: TGTGCCAGCAGCAGTACAGGTTATGGCTACACCTTC.

The J gene is TRBJ1-2, the V gene TRBV2, with 9 nucleotides matching TRBD1. This CDR3 comprises 11 residues. Trimming removed 9 bases from V and 8 bases from J; junction bases left unmatched: 4. The germline CDR1 and CDR2 sequences are SNHLY and FYNNEI. Written as DNA, the CDR3 is TGTGCCAGTCGACAGGGGGGCGGCTACACCTTC. Amino acid sequence: CASRQGGGYTF.

V gene TRBV6-1 combines with J gene TRBJ1-4, with 7 bases lining up with TRBD1. Germline V gives CDR1 MNHNS, CDR2 SASEGT. The ends lost 7 bases at V and 7 bases at J; junction bases unmatched: 9. This CDR3 region has 14 residues. This CDR3 reads CASTRQGLGEKLFF. In DNA, the CDR3 is TGTGCCAGCACTCGACAGGGTTTGGGTGAAAAACTGTTTTTT.

The chain has TRBV2 and TRBJ2-7; TRBD2 is a possible D gene (6 bases). Germline assignment: CDR1 SNHLY and CDR2 FYNNEI. The CDR3 extends over 14 amino acids. Deletions cut 7 bases from V and 3 bases from J, with 16 bases between. CDR3 in amino acids: CASKPTSAGYEQYF. CDR3 DNA: TGTGCCAGCAAGCCGACTAGTGCCGGCTACGAGCAGTACTTC.

The V call is TRBV11-2, the J call TRBJ2-5; TRBD2 might be the D (6 bases). V was shortened by 5 bases and J by 6 bases, with 16 bases between the two germline ends. CDR1 and CDR2 from the germline V gene are SGHAT and FQNNGV. This CDR3 spans 14 amino acids. CDR3 residues: CASSLSGGLQTQYF. CDR3 nucleotide sequence: TGTGCCAGCAGCCTAAGTGGGGGGTTACAGACCCAGTACTTC.

The rearrangement joins TRBV14 to TRBJ2-1; D unresolved. The CDR3 has 18 amino acids. With 3 bases removed from V and 0 bases from J, the gap between germline ends came to 18 bases. The germline V gene has CDR1 SGHDN and CDR2 FVKESK. As DNA, the CDR3 is TGTGCCAGCAGCCAGACGACTTCGGTCCTTAGCTCCTACAATGAGCAGTTCTTC. This sequence encodes CASSQTTSVLSSYNEQFF.

The chain combines TRBV18 with TRBJ1-1; no clear D gene. The CDR3 totals 14 residues. Germline V lookup: CDR1 KGHSH, CDR2 LQKENI. The V gene lost 2 bases and the J gene lost 1 base, with 8 bases spanning the gap. CDR3 loop: CASSPIPTNTEAFF. In DNA, the CDR3 is TGTGCCAGCTCACCAATCCCTACGAACACTGAAGCTTTCTTT.

This clone occurred a few times. The V call is TRBV5-1, the J call TRBJ2-5, with 7 bases fitting TRBD2. The CDR3 length is 14 residues. The junction had 10 bases not matched to a gene; V was cut back by 0 bases and J by 11 bases. Per the germline V gene, CDR1 is SGHRS and CDR2 is YFSETQ. The CDR3 region is CASSLVAGGSEQYF. The CDR3 DNA reads as TGCGCCAGCAGCTTGGTGGCCGGGGGGTCGGAGCAGTACTTC. The full variable domain, its missing parts supplied by reference TRBV5-1 and TRBJ2-5, is KAGVTQTPRYLIKTRGQQVTLSCSPISGHRSVSWYQQTPGQGLQFLFEYFSETQRNKGNFPGRFSGRQFSNSRSEMNVSTLELGDSALYLCASSLVAGGSEQYFGPGTRLLVL.

The rearrangement uses TRBV12-5 and TRBJ1-2; D may be TRBD1 (6 bases). CDR1 is LGHNT, CDR2 FRNRAP, per germline. Trimming shortened V by 4 bases and J by 0 bases, and 15 bases separated the two germline ends. The CDR3 has 16 amino acids. CDR3 residues: CASGSDRQVSNYGYTF. CDR3 DNA: TGTGCTAGTGGTTCCGACAGGCAGGTGTCTAACTATGGCTACACCTTC.

The rearrangement uses TRBV5-1 and TRBJ1-1, with 10 positions matching TRBD1. This CDR3 region has 17 residues. V lost 3 bases and J lost 4; bases outside the gene matches: 12. Germline V gene lookup returns CDR1 SGHRS and CDR2 YFSETQ. The CDR3 sequence is CASSSPGGTGAITEAFF. CDR3 bases: TGCGCCAGCAGCTCCCCCGGGGGGACAGGGGCGATCACTGAAGCTTTCTTT.

The chain has TRBV5-1 and TRBJ2-1, with D unresolved. This CDR3 is 14 amino acids long. V was shortened by 0 bases and J by 10 bases, with 14 bases between the two germline ends. The V gene's germline CDR1 is SGHRS and CDR2 YFSETQ. The CDR3, as DNA: TGCGCCAGCAGCTTGGAGTACTATTTCGGAGAGCAGTTCTTC. It is translated as CASSLEYYFGEQFF.

The genes are TRBV7-2 and TRBJ2-1, with TRBD1 matching 8 bases. The CDR3 totals 12 residues. With 5 bases clipped from V and 10 bases from J, the junction kept 4 bases outside the gene matches. Germline-derived CDR1 and CDR2 are SGHTA and FQGNSA. Here the CDR3 DNA reads TGTGCCAGCAGCCCCAGGACAGGGGAGCAGTTCTTC. It codes for CASSPRTGEQFF.

This sequence joins TRBV25-1 and TRBJ2-3; D possibly corresponds to TRBD2 (5 bases). The CDR3 is 13 amino acids. Germline V gene sequence: CDR1 MGHDK, CDR2 SYGVNS. Trimming took 2 bases from V and 6 from J, leaving 9 bases between them. The CDR3 DNA sequence: TGTGCCAGCAGTGAAGAGGGTAGCGATACGCAGTATTTT. Its protein is CASSEEGSDTQYF.

Concerning this clone itself: One end of the junction is discordant with germline, which a read error may explain. The chain uses TRBV30 and TRBJ1-5; 7 bases are shared with TRBD1. This CDR3 spans 14 amino acids. Germline CDR1 reads GTSNPN; CDR2 reads SVGIG (reference sequence). CDR3: CAWSRGEAGQPQNF. The CDR3 DNA reads as TGTGCCTGGAGCAGGGGAGAGGCGGGACAGCCCCAGAATTTT.